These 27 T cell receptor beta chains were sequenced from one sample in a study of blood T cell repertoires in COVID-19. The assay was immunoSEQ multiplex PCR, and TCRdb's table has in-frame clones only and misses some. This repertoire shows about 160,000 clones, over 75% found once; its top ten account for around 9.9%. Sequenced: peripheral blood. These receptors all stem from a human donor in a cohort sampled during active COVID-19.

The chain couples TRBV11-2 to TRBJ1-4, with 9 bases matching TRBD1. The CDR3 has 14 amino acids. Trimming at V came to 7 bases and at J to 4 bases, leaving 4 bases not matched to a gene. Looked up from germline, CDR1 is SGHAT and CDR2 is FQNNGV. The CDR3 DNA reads TGTGCCAGCACACAGGGGGCGGGTAATGAAAAACTGTTTTTT. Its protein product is CASTQGAGNEKLFF.

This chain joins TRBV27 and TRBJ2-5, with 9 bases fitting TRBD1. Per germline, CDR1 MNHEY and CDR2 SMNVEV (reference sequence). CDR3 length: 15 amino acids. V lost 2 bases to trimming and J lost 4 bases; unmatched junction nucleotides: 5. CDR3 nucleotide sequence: TGTGCCAGCAGTTTAAGTACAGGGGGCAGAGAGACCCAGTACTTC. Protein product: CASSLSTGGRETQYF.

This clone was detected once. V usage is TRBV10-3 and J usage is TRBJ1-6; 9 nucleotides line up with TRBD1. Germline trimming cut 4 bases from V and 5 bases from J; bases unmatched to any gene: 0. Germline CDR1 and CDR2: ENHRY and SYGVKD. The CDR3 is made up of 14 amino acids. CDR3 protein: CAISGTGDNSPLHF. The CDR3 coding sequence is TGTGCCATCAGTGGGACAGGGGATAATTCACCCCTCCACTTT.

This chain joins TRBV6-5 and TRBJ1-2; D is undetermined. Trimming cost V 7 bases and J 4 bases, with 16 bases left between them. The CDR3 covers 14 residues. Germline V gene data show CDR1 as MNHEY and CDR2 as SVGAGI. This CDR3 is CASIPGGRIYGYTF. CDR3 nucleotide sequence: TGTGCCAGCATCCCGGGAGGACGGATCTATGGCTACACCTTC.

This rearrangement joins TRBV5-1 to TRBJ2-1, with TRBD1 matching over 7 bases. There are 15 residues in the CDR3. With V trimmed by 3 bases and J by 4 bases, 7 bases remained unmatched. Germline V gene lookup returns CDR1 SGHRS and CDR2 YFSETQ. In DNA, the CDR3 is TGCGCCAGCAGCTCAGTACAGGGGTTGTACAATGAGCAGTTCTTC. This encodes CASSSVQGLYNEQFF.

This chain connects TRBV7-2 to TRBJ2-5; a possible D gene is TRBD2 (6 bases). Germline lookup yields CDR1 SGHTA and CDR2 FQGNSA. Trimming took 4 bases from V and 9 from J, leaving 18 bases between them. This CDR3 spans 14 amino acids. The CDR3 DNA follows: TGTGCCAGCAGCTCGGGACTGGAGAGGTCGGCCCAGTACTTC. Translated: CASSSGLERSAQYF.

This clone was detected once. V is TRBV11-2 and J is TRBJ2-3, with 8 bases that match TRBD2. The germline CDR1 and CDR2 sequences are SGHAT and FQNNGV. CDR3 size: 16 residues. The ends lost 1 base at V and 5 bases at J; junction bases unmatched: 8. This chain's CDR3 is CASSLASGGAGDTQYF. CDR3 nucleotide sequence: TGTGCCAGCAGCTTAGCATCCGGGGGGGCCGGAGATACGCAGTATTTT.

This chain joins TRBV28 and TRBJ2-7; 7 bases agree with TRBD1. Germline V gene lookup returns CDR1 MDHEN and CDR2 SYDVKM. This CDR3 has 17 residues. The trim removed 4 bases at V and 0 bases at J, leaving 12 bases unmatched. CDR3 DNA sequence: TGTGCCAGCAGTTCCCCCGGACAGGCAAAATTCTCCTACGAGCAGTACTTC. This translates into CASSSPGQAKFSYEQYF. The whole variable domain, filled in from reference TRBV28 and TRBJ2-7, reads DVKVTQSSRYLVKRTGEKVFLECVQDMDHENMFWYRQDPGLGLRLIYFSYDVKMKEKGDIPEGYSVSREKKERFSLILESASTNQTSMYLCASSSPGQAKFSYEQYFGPGTRLTVT.

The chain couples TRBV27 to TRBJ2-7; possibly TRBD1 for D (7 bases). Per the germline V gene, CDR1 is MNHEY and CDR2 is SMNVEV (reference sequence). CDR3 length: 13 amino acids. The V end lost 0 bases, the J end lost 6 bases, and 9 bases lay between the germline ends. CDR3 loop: CASSLSRGAEQYF. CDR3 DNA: TGTGCCAGCAGTTTATCCAGGGGGGCCGAGCAGTACTTC.

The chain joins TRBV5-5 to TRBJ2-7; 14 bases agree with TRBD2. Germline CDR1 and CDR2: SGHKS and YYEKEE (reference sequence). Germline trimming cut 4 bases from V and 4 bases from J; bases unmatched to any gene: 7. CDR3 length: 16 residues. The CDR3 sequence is CASSIYGLAGGYEQYF. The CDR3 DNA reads TGTGCCAGCAGCATCTATGGACTAGCGGGAGGTTACGAGCAGTACTTC. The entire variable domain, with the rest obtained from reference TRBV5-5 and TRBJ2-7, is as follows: DAGVTQSPTHLIKTRGQQVTLRCSPISGHKSVSWYQQVLGQGPQFIFQYYEKEERGRGNFPDRFSARQFPNYSSELNVNALLLGDSALYLCASSIYGLAGGYEQYFGPGTRLTVT.

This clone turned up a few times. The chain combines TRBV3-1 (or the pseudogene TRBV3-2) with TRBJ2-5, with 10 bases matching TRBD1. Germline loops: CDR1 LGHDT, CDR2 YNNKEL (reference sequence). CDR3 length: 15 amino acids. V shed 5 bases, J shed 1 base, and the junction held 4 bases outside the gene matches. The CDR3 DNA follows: TGTGCCAGCAGCGACAGGGGGCTAGGCCAAGAGACCCAGTACTTC. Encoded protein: CASSDRGLGQETQYF.

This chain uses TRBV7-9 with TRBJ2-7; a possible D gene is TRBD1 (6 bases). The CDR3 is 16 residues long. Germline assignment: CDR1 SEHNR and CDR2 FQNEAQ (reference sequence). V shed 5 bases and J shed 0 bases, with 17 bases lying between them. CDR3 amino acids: CASSPRGQTASYEQYF. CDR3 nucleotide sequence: TGTGCCAGCAGCCCCCGCGGACAGACGGCCTCCTACGAGCAGTACTTC.

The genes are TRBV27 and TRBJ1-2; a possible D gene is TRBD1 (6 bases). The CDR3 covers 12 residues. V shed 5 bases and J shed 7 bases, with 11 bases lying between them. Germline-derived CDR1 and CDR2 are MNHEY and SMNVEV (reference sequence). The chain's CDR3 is CASSTQGGGYTF. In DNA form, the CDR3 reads TGTGCCAGCAGTACCCAAGGGGGTGGCTACACCTTC.

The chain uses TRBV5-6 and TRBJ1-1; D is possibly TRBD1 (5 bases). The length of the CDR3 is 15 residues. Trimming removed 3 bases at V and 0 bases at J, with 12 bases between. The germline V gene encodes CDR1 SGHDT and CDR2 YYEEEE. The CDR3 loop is CASSYSTVMNTEAFF. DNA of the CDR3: TGTGCCAGCAGCTATTCGACAGTAATGAACACTGAAGCTTTCTTT.

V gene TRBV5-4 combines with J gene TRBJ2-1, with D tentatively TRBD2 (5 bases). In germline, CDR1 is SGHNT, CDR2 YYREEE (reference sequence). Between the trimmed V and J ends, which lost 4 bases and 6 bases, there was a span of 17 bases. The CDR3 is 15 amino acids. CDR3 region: CASSPRGRQTNEQFF. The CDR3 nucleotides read TGTGCCAGCAGCCCTCGGGGTCGGCAGACCAATGAGCAGTTCTTC.

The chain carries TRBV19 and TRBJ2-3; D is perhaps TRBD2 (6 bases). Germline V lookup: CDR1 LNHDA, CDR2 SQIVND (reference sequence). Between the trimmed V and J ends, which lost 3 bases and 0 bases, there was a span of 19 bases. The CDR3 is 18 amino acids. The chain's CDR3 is CASSIHINSGVSTDTQYF. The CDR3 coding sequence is TGTGCCAGTAGTATCCATATAAATAGCGGTGTTAGCACAGATACGCAGTATTTT. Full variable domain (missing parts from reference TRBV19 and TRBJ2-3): DGGITQSPKYLFRKEGQNVTLSCEQNLNHDAMYWYRQDPGQGLRLIYYSQIVNDFQKGDIAEGYSVSREKKESFPLTVTSAQKNPTAFYLCASSIHINSGVSTDTQYFGPGTRLTVL.

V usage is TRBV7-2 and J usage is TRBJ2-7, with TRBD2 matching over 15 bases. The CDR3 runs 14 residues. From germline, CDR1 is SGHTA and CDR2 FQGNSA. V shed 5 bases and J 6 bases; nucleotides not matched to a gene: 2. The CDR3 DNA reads TGTGCCAGCAGCCCGGGACTAGCGGGAGGCGAGCAGTACTTC. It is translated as CASSPGLAGGEQYF.

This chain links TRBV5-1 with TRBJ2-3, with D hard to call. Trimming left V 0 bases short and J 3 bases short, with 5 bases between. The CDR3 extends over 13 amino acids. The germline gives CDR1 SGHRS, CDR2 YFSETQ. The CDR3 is CASSLDLTDTQYF. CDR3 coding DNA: TGCGCCAGCAGCTTGGACTTAACAGATACGCAGTATTTT.

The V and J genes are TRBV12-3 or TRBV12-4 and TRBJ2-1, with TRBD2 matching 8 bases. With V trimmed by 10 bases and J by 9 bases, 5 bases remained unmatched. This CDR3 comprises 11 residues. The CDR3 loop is CATRGGGEQFF. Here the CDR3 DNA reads TGTGCCACCCGGGGGGGCGGTGAGCAGTTCTTC.

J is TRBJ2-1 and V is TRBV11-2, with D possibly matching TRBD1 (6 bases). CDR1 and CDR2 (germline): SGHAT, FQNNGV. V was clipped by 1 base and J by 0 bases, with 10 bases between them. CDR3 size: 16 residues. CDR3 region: CASSLGGHLSYNEQFF. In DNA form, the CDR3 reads TGTGCCAGCAGCTTAGGGGGACACCTCTCCTACAATGAGCAGTTCTTC.

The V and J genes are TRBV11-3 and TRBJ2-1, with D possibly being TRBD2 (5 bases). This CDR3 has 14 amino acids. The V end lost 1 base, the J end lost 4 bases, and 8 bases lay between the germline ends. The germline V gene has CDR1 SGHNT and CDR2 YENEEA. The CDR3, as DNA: TGTGCCAGCAGCTTAGGCGGGCTTTACAATGAGCAGTTCTTC. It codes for CASSLGGLYNEQFF. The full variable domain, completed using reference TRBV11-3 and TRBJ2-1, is EAGVVQSPRYKIIEKKQPVAFWCNPISGHNTLYWYLQNLGQGPELLIRYENEEAVDDSQLPKDRFSAERLKGVDSTLKIQPAELGDSAVYLCASSLGGLYNEQFFGPGTRLTVL.

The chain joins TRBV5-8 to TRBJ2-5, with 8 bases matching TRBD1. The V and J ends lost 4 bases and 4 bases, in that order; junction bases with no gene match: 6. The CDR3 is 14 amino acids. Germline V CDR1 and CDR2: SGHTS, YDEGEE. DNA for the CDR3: TGTGCCAGCAGCAGGACAGGGCCCCGAGAGACCCAGTACTTC. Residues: CASSRTGPRETQYF.

CDR3 loop: CASTSGGADTEAFF. The CDR3 DNA reads as TGTGCCAGCACCTCCGGGGGGGCGGACACTGAAGCTTTCTTT. The rearrangement uses TRBV9 and TRBJ1-1, with D possibly TRBD1 on 6 matching bases. The CDR3 totals 14 residues. V gave up 6 bases and J gave up 3 bases, with 15 bases separating them. Germline CDR1 reads SGDLS; CDR2 reads YYNGEE. The whole variable domain, filled in from reference TRBV9 and TRBJ1-1, reads DSGVTQTPKHLITATGQRVTLRCSPRSGDLSVYWYQQSLDQGLQFLIQYYNGEERAKGNILERFSAQQFPDLHSELNLSSLELGDSALYFCASTSGGADTEAFFGQGTRLTVV.

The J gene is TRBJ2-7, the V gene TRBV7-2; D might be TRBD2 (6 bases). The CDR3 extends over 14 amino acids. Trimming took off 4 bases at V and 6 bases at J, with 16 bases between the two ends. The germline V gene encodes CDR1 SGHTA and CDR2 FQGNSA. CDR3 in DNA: TGTGCCAGCAGCTACCGGGACTTAGCCGCCGAGCAGTACTTC. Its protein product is CASSYRDLAAEQYF.

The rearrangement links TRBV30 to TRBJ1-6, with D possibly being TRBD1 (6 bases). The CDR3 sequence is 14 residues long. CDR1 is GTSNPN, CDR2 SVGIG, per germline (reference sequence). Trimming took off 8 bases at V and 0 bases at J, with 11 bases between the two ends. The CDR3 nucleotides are TGTGCCCTCACAGGGAGCTCCTATAATTCACCCCTCCACTTT. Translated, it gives CALTGSSYNSPLHF.

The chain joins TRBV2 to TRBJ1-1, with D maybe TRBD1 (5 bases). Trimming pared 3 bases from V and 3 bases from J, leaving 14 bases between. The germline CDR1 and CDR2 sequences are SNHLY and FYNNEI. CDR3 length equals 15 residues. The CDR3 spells CASSEGLFSDTEAFF. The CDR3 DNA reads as TGTGCCAGCAGTGAGGGACTCTTCAGCGACACTGAAGCTTTCTTT.

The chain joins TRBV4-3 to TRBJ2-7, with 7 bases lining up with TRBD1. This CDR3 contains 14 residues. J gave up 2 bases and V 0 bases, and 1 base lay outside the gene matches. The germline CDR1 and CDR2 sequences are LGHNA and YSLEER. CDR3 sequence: CASSQERGPYEQYF. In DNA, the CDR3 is TGCGCCAGCAGCCAAGAGAGGGGGCCCTACGAGCAGTACTTC.